This is a list of T cell receptor beta chains from one sample in a study of OX40 agonist ivuxolimab in advanced cancers. TCRdb keeps only in-frame clones here, not all; method: immunoSEQ multiplex PCR. Of tens of thousands of clones listed, approximately 80% are singletons. Sample: CD4+ or CD8+ T cells sorted from blood, taken in a trial of the OX40 agonist ivuxolimab. All receptors derive from an adult with an advanced solid tumor such as melanoma, head and neck, liver or kidney cancer. Each CDR3 is given with its conserved first and last residue. The D gene is left open where the match is weak. Rows may omit the clone size; those that give it use once, few, many or a size class.

j_gene: TRBJ2-4; abundance: -; d_gene: -; v_gene: TRBV19; CDR3aa: CASSSYEGNIQYF; CDR3nt: TGTGCCAGTAGCAGTTACGAGGGAAACATTCAGTACTTC
j_gene: TRBJ1-1; abundance: -; d_gene: -; v_gene: TRBV9; CDR3aa: CASSFSGMNTEAFF; CDR3nt: TGTGCCAGCAGTTTCTCCGGCATGAACACTGAAGCTTTCTTT
j_gene: TRBJ2-7; abundance: -; d_gene: -; v_gene: TRBV11-3; CDR3aa: CASSLGIRGEQYF; CDR3nt: TGTGCCAGCAGCTTAGGTATTCGGGGCGAGCAGTACTTC
j_gene: TRBJ2-5; abundance: -; d_gene: -; v_gene: TRBV18; CDR3aa: CASSPRGPRSETQYF; CDR3nt: TGTGCCAGCTCACCACGGGGGCCACGGTCGGAGACCCAGTACTTC
j_gene: TRBJ2-3; abundance: once; d_gene: -; v_gene: TRBV2; CDR3aa: CASRRDLADTQYF; CDR3nt: TGTGCCAGCAGAAGGGACCTCGCTGATACGCAGTATTTT
j_gene: TRBJ2-1; abundance: once; d_gene: TRBD1; v_gene: TRBV29-1; CDR3aa: CSATDRGTYNEQFF; CDR3nt: TGCAGCGCCACGGACAGGGGAACCTACAATGAGCAGTTCTTC
j_gene: TRBJ1-1; abundance: -; d_gene: TRBD1; v_gene: TRBV18; CDR3aa: CASSPYRGWDTEAFF; CDR3nt: TGTGCCAGCTCACCATACAGGGGGTGGGACACTGAAGCTTTCTTT
j_gene: TRBJ1-1; abundance: -; d_gene: -; v_gene: TRBV7-6; CDR3aa: CASSLEPGLNTEAFF; CDR3nt: TGTGCCAGCAGCTTAGAGCCCGGACTGAACACTGAAGCTTTCTTT
j_gene: TRBJ2-3; abundance: -; d_gene: TRBD2; v_gene: TRBV2; CDR3aa: CASSDQAGGGSTDTQYF; CDR3nt: TGTGCCAGCAGTGACCAAGCGGGAGGAGGGAGCACAGATACGCAGTATTTT
j_gene: TRBJ2-3; abundance: once; d_gene: -; v_gene: TRBV2; CDR3aa: CASSENVFTQYF; CDR3nt: TGTGCCAGCAGTGAAAACGTGTTTACGCAGTATTTT
j_gene: TRBJ2-3; abundance: -; d_gene: TRBD1; v_gene: TRBV5-1; CDR3aa: CASSFGQGSTDTQYF; CDR3nt: TGCGCCAGCAGCTTCGGACAGGGGAGCACAGATACGCAGTATTTT
j_gene: TRBJ1-5; abundance: -; d_gene: -; v_gene: TRBV18; CDR3aa: CASSPGNQPQHF; CDR3nt: TGTGCCAGCTCACCCGGGAATCAGCCCCAGCATTTT
j_gene: TRBJ1-4; abundance: few; d_gene: -; v_gene: TRBV27; CDR3aa: CASSLAGSATNEKLFF; CDR3nt: TGTGCCAGCAGTTTAGCCGGCAGTGCAACTAATGAAAAACTGTTTTTT
j_gene: TRBJ2-2; abundance: few; d_gene: -; v_gene: TRBV7-2; CDR3aa: CASLPGGERPGELFF; CDR3nt: TGTGCCAGTTTACCCGGGGGTGAGAGGCCCGGGGAGCTGTTTTTT
j_gene: TRBJ2-3; abundance: -; d_gene: -; v_gene: TRBV30; CDR3aa: CAWSFSQSTDTQYF; CDR3nt: TGTGCCTGGAGTTTTTCCCAAAGCACAGATACGCAGTATTTT
j_gene: TRBJ2-7; abundance: -; d_gene: -; v_gene: TRBV7-2; CDR3aa: CASSPQWGMSRYEQYF; CDR3nt: TGTGCCAGCAGCCCCCAGTGGGGGATGTCTCGCTACGAGCAGTACTTC